The 13 T cell receptor beta chains below were found in one sample sequenced in a study of cytomegalovirus exposure and HLA in healthy donors. The PCR was carried out with 60 Vbeta primers and 13 Jbeta primers. Produced via immunoSEQ multiplex PCR; TCRdb's table is partial and in-frame only. Among 60,000 to 100,000 clones listed, 60% to 85% were seen once. The sample consisted of PBMCs. These receptor sequences come from a male donor in good health and CMV-seropositive.

Concerning this clone: Compared with germline, one end of the junction differs, possibly owing to a read error. The chain is built from TRBV7-9 and TRBJ2-7; the D is unclear. The CDR3 is 14 residues long. Germline CDR1 and CDR2: SEHNR and FQNEAQ (reference sequence). The CDR3 nucleotides read TGTTCCAGCAGCTTAGGTGGCCAGATGTACGAGCAGTACTTC. Translation: CSSSLGGQMYEQYF.

J is TRBJ2-3 and V is TRBV7-8; 9 bases align to TRBD2. V was pared by 2 bases and J by 4 bases, with 10 bases of the junction left unmatched. Per the germline V gene, CDR1 is SGHVS and CDR2 is FQNEAQ. This CDR3 has 17 amino acids. The CDR3 nucleotides are TGTGCCAGCAGCTTACTTCCCCCTAGCGGGGTGGCAGATACGCAGTATTTT. Translating gives CASSLLPPSGVADTQYF.

This chain links TRBV7-9 with TRBJ1-5; 9 positions agree with TRBD1. Trimming cost V 5 bases and J 5 bases; bases outside gene matches: 4. This CDR3 comprises 14 residues. CDR1 and CDR2 (germline): SEHNR, FQNEAQ (reference sequence). The CDR3 loop is CASSPGTGYQPQHF. DNA of the CDR3: TGTGCCAGCAGCCCAGGGACAGGGTATCAGCCCCAGCATTTT.

This clone has only one observation. This chain links TRBV11-3 with TRBJ2-3, with TRBD2 matching over 7 bases. Per the germline V gene, CDR1 is SGHNT and CDR2 is YENEEA. Unmatched junction bases numbered 5, after V lost 5 bases and J lost 0 bases. This CDR3 spans 15 amino acids. The CDR3 DNA follows: TGTGCCAGCAGCCCGGGTAGCGGGAGCACAGATACGCAGTATTTT. Its protein product is CASSPGSGSTDTQYF. Together with reference TRBV11-3 and TRBJ2-3, the CDR3 gives the full variable domain: EAGVVQSPRYKIIEKKQPVAFWCNPISGHNTLYWYLQNLGQGPELLIRYENEEAVDDSQLPKDRFSAERLKGVDSTLKIQPAELGDSAVYLCASSPGSGSTDTQYFGPGTRLTVL.

This chain's CDR3 is CASSGQGHDYGYTF. The CDR3 bases are TGTGCCAGCAGTGGACAGGGTCATGACTATGGCTACACCTTC. The V and J genes are TRBV6-5 and TRBJ1-2; TRBD1 agrees at 8 bases. Germline values: CDR1 MNHEY, CDR2 SVGAGI. The V segment lost 5 bases and the J segment 3 bases; nucleotides outside the gene matches: 5. This CDR3 comprises 14 residues.

As DNA, the CDR3 is TGCAGCGTCGGACAGGGAGTCTCCTACGAGCAGTACTTC. This sequence encodes CSVGQGVSYEQYF. The V call is TRBV29-1, the J call TRBJ2-7; 8 bases are a match to TRBD1. After removal of 6 bases from V and 0 bases from J, the junction contained 4 bases not matched to a gene. CDR1 and CDR2 from the germline V gene are SQVTM and ANQGSEA. This CDR3 has 13 residues.

This clone turned up a few times. The V gene is TRBV4-2, the J gene TRBJ1-5, with D perhaps matching TRBD1 (6 bases). The germline CDR1 and CDR2 sequences are LGHNA and YNFKEQ. The CDR3 has 14 residues. Trimming removed 5 bases at V and 3 bases at J, with 11 bases between. CDR3 coding DNA: TGTGCCAGCAGCTTATGGACAGACAATCAGCCCCAGCATTTT. This sequence encodes CASSLWTDNQPQHF.

The chain is built from TRBV6-5 and TRBJ1-2, with a possible D match to TRBD1 (6 bases). V was pared by 6 bases and J by 2 bases, with 10 bases between. The CDR3 consists of 13 residues. The V gene's germline CDR1 is MNHEY and CDR2 SVGAGI. CDR3 nucleotides: TGTGCCAGCAGCCGCGGACAGAACTATGGCTACACCTTC. Translated: CASSRGQNYGYTF.

This clone showed up just once. J is TRBJ2-5 and V is TRBV2, with a weak D call TRBD2 (5 bases). With the DNA end fitting TRBJ2-7 better, the J assignment may be wrong. CDR1 SNHLY and CDR2 FYNNEI come from the germline V gene. This CDR3 spans 14 amino acids. Here the CDR3 reads CASEQLESNYEQYF. CDR3 in DNA: TGTGCCAGCGAACAACTAGAGTCGAATTACGAGCAGTACTTC.

The J gene is TRBJ2-2, the V gene TRBV19; 7 positions agree with TRBD2. The germline gives CDR1 LNHDA, CDR2 SQIVND (reference sequence). V lost 5 bases to trimming and J lost 4 bases; unmatched junction nucleotides: 4. The CDR3 is 14 amino acids. The DNA of the CDR3 is TGTGCCAGTAGTCCTGGGAGGGGCACCGGGGAGCTGTTTTTT. Protein product: CASSPGRGTGELFF.

This sequence joins TRBV4-1 and TRBJ2-1; D is possibly TRBD1 (6 bases). Trimming stripped 1 base from V and 9 bases from J, with 7 bases between. The CDR3 has 12 amino acids. Germline assignment: CDR1 MGHRA and CDR2 YSYEKL. The chain's CDR3 is CASSQVGGEQFF. The CDR3, as DNA: TGCGCCAGCAGCCAAGTAGGGGGTGAGCAGTTCTTC.

The J gene is TRBJ2-5, the V gene TRBV7-6; D is perhaps TRBD2 (6 bases). The V end was cut by 4 bases, the J end by 4 bases, with 10 bases between. CDR3 size: 13 residues. Germline V lookup: CDR1 SGHVS, CDR2 FNYEAQ. The CDR3 sequence is CASSYNGGETQYF. CDR3 in DNA: TGTGCCAGCAGCTATAACGGGGGAGAGACCCAGTACTTC. The full variable domain, completed using reference TRBV7-6 and TRBJ2-5, is GAGVSQSPRYKVTKRGQDVALRCDPISGHVSLYWYRQALGQGPEFLTYFNYEAQQDKSGLPNDRFSAERPEGSISTLTIQRTEQRDSAMYRCASSYNGGETQYFGPGTRLLVL.

This clone was counted a few times. The V gene is TRBV6-1, the J gene TRBJ2-5; 13 bases match TRBD2. This CDR3 has 15 amino acids. With V trimmed by 6 bases and J by 5 bases, 6 bases remained unmatched. Germline CDR1 reads MNHNS; CDR2 reads SASEGT. The CDR3 here is CASSVLAGGGETQYF. For the CDR3, the DNA is TGTGCCAGCAGCGTACTAGCGGGAGGGGGGGAGACCCAGTACTTC.